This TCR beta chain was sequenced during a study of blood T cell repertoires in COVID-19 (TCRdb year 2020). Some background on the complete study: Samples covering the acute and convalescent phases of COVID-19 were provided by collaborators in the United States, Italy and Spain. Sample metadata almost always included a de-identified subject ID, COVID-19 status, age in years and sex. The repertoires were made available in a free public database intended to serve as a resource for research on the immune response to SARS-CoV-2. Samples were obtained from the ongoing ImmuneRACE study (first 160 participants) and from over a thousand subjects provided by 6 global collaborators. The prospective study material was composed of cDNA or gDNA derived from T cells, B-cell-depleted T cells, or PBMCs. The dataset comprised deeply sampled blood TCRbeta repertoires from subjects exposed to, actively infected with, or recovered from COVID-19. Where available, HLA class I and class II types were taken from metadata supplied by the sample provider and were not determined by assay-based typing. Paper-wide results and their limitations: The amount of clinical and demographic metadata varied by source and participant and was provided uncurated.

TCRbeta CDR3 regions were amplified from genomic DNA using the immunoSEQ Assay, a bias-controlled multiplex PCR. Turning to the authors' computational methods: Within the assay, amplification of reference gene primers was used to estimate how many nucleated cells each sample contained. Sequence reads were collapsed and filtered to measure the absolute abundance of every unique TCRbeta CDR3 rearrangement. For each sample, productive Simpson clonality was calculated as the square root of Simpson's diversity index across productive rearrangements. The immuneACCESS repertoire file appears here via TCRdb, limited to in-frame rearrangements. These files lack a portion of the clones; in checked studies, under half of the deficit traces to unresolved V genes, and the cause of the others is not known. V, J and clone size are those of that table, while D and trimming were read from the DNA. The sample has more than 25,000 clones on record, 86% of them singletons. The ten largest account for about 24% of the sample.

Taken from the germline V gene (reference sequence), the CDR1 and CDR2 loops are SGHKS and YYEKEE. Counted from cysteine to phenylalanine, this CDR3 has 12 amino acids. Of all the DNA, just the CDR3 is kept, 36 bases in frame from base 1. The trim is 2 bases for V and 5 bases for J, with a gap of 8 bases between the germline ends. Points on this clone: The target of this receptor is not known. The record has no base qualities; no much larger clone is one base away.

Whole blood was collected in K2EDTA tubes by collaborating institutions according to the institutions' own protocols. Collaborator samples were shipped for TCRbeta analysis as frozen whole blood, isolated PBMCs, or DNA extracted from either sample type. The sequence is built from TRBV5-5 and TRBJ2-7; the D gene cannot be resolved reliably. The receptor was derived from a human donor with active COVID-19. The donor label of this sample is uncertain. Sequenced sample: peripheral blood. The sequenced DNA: TGTGCCAGCAGCTTCGGGTTCCACGAGCAGTACTTC. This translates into CASSFGFHEQYF.